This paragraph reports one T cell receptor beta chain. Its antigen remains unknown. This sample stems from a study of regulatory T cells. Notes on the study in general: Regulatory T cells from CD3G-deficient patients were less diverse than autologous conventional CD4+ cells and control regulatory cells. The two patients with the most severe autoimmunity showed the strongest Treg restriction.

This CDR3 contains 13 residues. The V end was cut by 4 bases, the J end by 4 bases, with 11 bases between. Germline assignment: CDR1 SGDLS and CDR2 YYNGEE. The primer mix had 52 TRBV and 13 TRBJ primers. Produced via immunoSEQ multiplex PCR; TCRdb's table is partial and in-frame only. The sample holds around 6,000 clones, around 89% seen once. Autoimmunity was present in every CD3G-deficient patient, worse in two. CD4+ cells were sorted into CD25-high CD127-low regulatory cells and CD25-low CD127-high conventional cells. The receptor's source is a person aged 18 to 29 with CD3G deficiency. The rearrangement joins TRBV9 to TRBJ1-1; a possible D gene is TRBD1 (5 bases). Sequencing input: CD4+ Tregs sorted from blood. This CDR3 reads CASSRRGGTEAFF. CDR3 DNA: TGTGCCAGCAGCCGTAGGGGAGGCACTGAAGCTTTCTTT.